The 29 T cell receptor beta chains reported below all come from one sample, sequenced in a study of regulatory T cells in long-lasting Graves disease (dated by TCRdb to about 2021). Libraries were prepared through multiplex PCR. Sequencing was carried out with an Illumina HiSeq 4000. To build TCR beta libraries, CDR3 regions were amplified by Arm-PCR using iRepertoire HTBI primers. TCRdb trimmed the raw reads at Q25, called clones with MiXCR and kept productive beta chains. Every CDR3 protein is listed once, alongside the most common genes and DNA of its rows. The sample has a few hundred thousand distinct CDR3 sequences on record, over 15% of them singletons. 30% of the sample rests with the top ten. The sample's time point, from its label and the paper: newly diagnosed GD, antithyroid drugs for less than 3 months. For both TCR sequencing and RNA sequencing, RNA was extracted from PBMCs using TRIzol.

These data also formed part of another study, on T cells in Graves' hyperthyroidism and ophthalmopathy.

This material consisted of peripheral blood mononuclear cells (PBMCs), taken at new diagnosis, from a patient treated with antithyroid drugs. These receptors were collected from a man aged 40-49 years with Graves disease. Donor details come from another sample of the same person, matched by shared clones.

This clonotype showed up many times. CDR3 loop: CASSEGVRYEQYF. The CDR3, as DNA: TGTGCCAGCAGCGAAGGAGTCCGCTACGAGCAGTACTTC. The chain has TRBV7-2 and TRBJ2-7, with no clear D. Germline loops: CDR1 SGHTA, CDR2 FQGNSA. Trimming removed 5 bases from V and 3 bases from J, with 11 bases in between. The CDR3 is 13 residues long.

This clonotype has a handful of counts. This CDR3 reads CSAGQTIHSYEQYF. CDR3 nucleotides: TGCAGTGCTGGACAGACAATCCATTCCTACGAGCAGTACTTC. The chain uses TRBV20-1 and TRBJ2-7, with D tentatively TRBD1 (6 bases). From germline, CDR1 is DFQATT and CDR2 SNEGSKA (reference sequence). CDR3 length: 14 amino acids. Trimming removed 5 bases from V and 1 base from J, with 15 bases in between.

This clonotype was picked up many times. The chain couples TRBV7-3 to TRBJ2-7; D is perhaps TRBD2 (5 bases). Trimming removed 2 bases from V and 3 bases from J, with 11 bases in between. CDR3 length: 14 amino acids. Germline V gives CDR1 SGHTA, CDR2 FQGTGA. The CDR3 sequence is CASSLGGRGYEQYF. CDR3 DNA sequence: TGTGCCAGCAGCTTAGGAGGACGGGGCTACGAGCAGTACTTC.

Many counts were recorded for this clonotype. The CDR3 sequence is CASSQVLQAGTNTEAFF. In DNA form, the CDR3 reads TGCGCCAGCAGCCAAGTTTTACAGGCCGGCACGAACACTGAAGCTTTCTTT. The chain carries TRBV4-1 and TRBJ1-1; perhaps TRBD1 as D (5 bases). Germline V gives CDR1 MGHRA, CDR2 YSYEKL. The ends were cut back, 1 base at V and 1 base at J, with 16 bases in the middle. This CDR3 is built from 17 residues.

This clonotype showed up just a few times. V and J are TRBV19 and TRBJ2-3; D unclear. V shed 5 bases and J shed 4 bases, with 10 bases lying between them. Germline V gives CDR1 LNHDA, CDR2 SQIVND (reference sequence). The CDR3 runs to 13 residues. CDR3 in DNA: TGTGCCAGTAGTGCTTCTCAGGCAGATACGCAGTATTTT. It is translated as CASSASQADTQYF.

There are many counts of this clonotype. The chain links TRBV3-1 to TRBJ2-3, with TRBD2 as a possible D gene (6 bases). CDR3 length equals 14 residues. The V gene's germline CDR1 is LGHDT and CDR2 YNNKEL (reference sequence). V lost 3 bases to trimming and J lost 6 bases, with 13 bases between them. CDR3 protein: CASSHWLALDTQYF. In nucleotides, the CDR3 is TGTGCCAGCAGCCATTGGCTAGCGCTTGATACGCAGTATTTT.

In its sample, this clonotype was seen many times. The chain is built from TRBV28 and TRBJ1-2, with unresolved D. This CDR3 region has 12 residues. Looked up from germline, CDR1 is MDHEN and CDR2 is SYDVKM. Trimming removed 10 bases at V and 4 bases at J, with 13 bases between. The CDR3 sequence: CAINRGAYGYTF. The CDR3 DNA is TGTGCCATCAACCGGGGAGCCTATGGCTACACCTTC.

This clonotype was seen at least ten times. The CDR3 loop reads CASRWIKGATVTGELFF. CDR3 nucleotide sequence: TGTGCCAGCAGGTGGATAAAGGGGGCCACCGTCACCGGGGAGCTGTTTTTT. The chain uses TRBV6-1 and TRBJ2-2; 7 bases line up with TRBD1. This CDR3 spans 17 amino acids. The J segment lost 4 bases and the V segment lost 6 bases, leaving 14 bases of the junction unmatched. Germline CDR1 reads MNHNS; CDR2 reads SASEGT.

This clonotype was counted many times. Mismatch with germline at one junction end may stem from a read error. V is TRBV5-1 and J is TRBJ2-5, with D possibly being TRBD1 (5 bases). This CDR3 has 14 amino acids. Germline CDR1 reads SGHRS; CDR2 reads YFSETQ. CDR3 nucleotides: TGCGCCAGCAACTTGCAGGGTGCAGGAGAGACCCAGTACTTC. As protein: CASNLQGAGETQYF.

This clonotype was picked up many times. V usage is TRBV11-2 and J usage is TRBJ2-7; TRBD1 matches at 7 bases. J lost 3 bases, V lost 4 bases, and 12 bases had no gene match. Germline V lookup: CDR1 SGHAT, CDR2 FQNNGV. The CDR3 covers 16 residues. CDR3 nucleotides: TGTGCCAGCAGCTCACTCCAACAGGGGCCGCGCTACGAGCAGTACTTC. Residues: CASSSLQQGPRYEQYF.

This clonotype has a handful of counts. The chain combines TRBV5-6 with TRBJ2-7; 7 nucleotides align to TRBD2. The V gene end was trimmed by 1 base and the J gene end by 7 bases; junction bases not matched to a gene: 5. This CDR3 has 13 amino acids. Germline V gene sequence: CDR1 SGHDT, CDR2 YYEEEE. The CDR3 here is CASSLSTSWEQYF. CDR3 nucleotides: TGTGCCAGCAGCTTGTCGACTAGCTGGGAGCAGTACTTC.

The chain couples TRBV2 to TRBJ2-3; D gene ambiguous. The DNA end is a closer match to TRBJ1-1, so the J assignment may be wrong. Germline V CDR1 and CDR2: SNHLY, FYNNEI. CDR3 length equals 12 residues. The CDR3 coding sequence is TGTGCCAGCAGTGAACTTGCCCCCGAAGCTTTCTTT. Its translation: CASSELAPEAFF.

This clonotype was counted at least ten times. The chain carries TRBV10-3 and TRBJ2-3, with 9 bases lining up with TRBD2. Germline V gives CDR1 ENHRY, CDR2 SYGVKD. V trimming: 6 bases; J trimming: 2 bases; junction bases outside the gene matches: 3. The length of the CDR3 is 14 residues. CDR3 sequence (DNA): TGTGCCATCAGGCCGGGACTAGCCACAGATACGCAGTATTTT. Translated, it gives CAIRPGLATDTQYF.

As to this clonotype: A much larger clone lies a single base off, so this may be a read error. V and J are TRBV7-3 and TRBJ2-3; 11 positions match TRBD2. The CDR3 spans 16 residues. The trim removed 2 bases at V and 6 bases at J, leaving 7 bases unmatched. Germline V gives CDR1 SGHTA, CDR2 FQGTGA. In DNA, the CDR3 is TGTGCCAGCAGCTTAGATTGTAGCGGGGGGGCGGATACGCAGTATTTT. This translates into CASSLDCSGGADTQYF. Filled out from reference TRBV7-3 and TRBJ2-3, the complete variable domain reads GAGVSQTPSNKVTEKGKYVELRCDPISGHTALYWYRQSLGQGPEFLIYFQGTGAADDSGLPNDRFFAVRPEGSVSTLKIQRTERGDSAVYLCASSLDCSGGADTQYFGPGTRLTVL.

The chain links TRBV20-1 to TRBJ2-5; 12 nucleotides match TRBD2. Germline V gene sequence: CDR1 DFQATT, CDR2 SNEGSKA (reference sequence). V shed 1 base and J 3 bases; nucleotides not matched to a gene: 0. The CDR3 spans 14 residues. CDR3 sequence: CSARGLAGEETQYF. The CDR3 DNA sequence: TGCAGTGCTAGAGGACTAGCGGGAGAAGAGACCCAGTACTTC.

This clonotype was picked up many times. The V and J genes are TRBV4-2 and TRBJ2-5, with D possibly matching TRBD2 (6 bases). Germline V gene sequence: CDR1 LGHNA, CDR2 YNFKEQ. The CDR3 covers 16 residues. Trimming stripped 1 base from V and 1 base from J, with 13 bases between. In DNA form, the CDR3 reads TGTGCCAGCAGCCAAGTGTCCCTAGCGAGCCAAGAGACCCAGTACTTC. Its translation is CASSQVSLASQETQYF.

V and J are TRBV20-1 and TRBJ2-7, with 12 bases identical to TRBD2. Trimming took 7 bases from V and 0 from J; bases not matched to a gene: 4. CDR3 length: 14 residues. Germline V CDR1 and CDR2: DFQATT, SNEGSKA (reference sequence). The CDR3 loop reads CSVETSGGSYEQYF. As DNA, the CDR3 is TGCAGTGTTGAGACTAGCGGGGGCTCCTACGAGCAGTACTTC.

Many counts were recorded for this clonotype. The junction differs from germline at one of its ends, possibly a read error. V and J are TRBV20-1 and TRBJ2-5; D may be TRBD2 (5 bases). CDR3 length: 14 amino acids. The germline V gene has CDR1 DFQATT and CDR2 SNEGSKA (reference sequence). CDR3 residues: CSPSLPMAGKTQYF. For the CDR3, the DNA is TGCAGTCCTAGCCTGCCGATGGCCGGAAAGACCCAGTACTTC.

The chain recombines TRBV27 with TRBJ1-2, with D unclear. CDR3 length: 13 residues. CDR1 is MNHEY and CDR2 is SMNVEV in the germline V gene (reference sequence). V lost 8 bases to trimming and J lost 4 bases, with 14 bases between them. The CDR3 region is CASAPGWPYGYTF. The CDR3 DNA is TGTGCCAGCGCTCCCGGGTGGCCCTATGGCTACACCTTC.

The chain combines TRBV3-1 with TRBJ1-3, with a possible D match to TRBD1 (5 bases). The CDR3 contains 15 residues. V lost 5 bases, J lost 0 bases, and 11 bases lay in between. Looked up from germline, CDR1 is LGHDT and CDR2 is YNNKEL (reference sequence). This CDR3 is CASSSGTNSGNTIYF. The CDR3, as DNA: TGTGCCAGCAGCTCCGGGACCAACTCTGGAAACACCATATATTTT.

This clonotype was recorded many times. V is TRBV6-1 and J is TRBJ2-1; D tentatively reads TRBD1 or TRBD2 (6 bases each). This CDR3 spans 16 amino acids. Between the trimmed V and J ends, which lost 6 bases and 6 bases, there was a span of 21 bases. The germline gives CDR1 MNHNS, CDR2 SASEGT. This chain's CDR3 is CASSDLGGYLLNEQFF. CDR3 DNA: TGTGCCAGCAGCGACCTCGGGGGCTATCTTCTCAATGAGCAGTTCTTC.

CDR3 loop: CATQPGRLPTGELFF. CDR3 DNA: TGTGCCACCCAGCCGGGCAGGTTACCCACCGGGGAGCTGTTTTTT. The chain couples TRBV24-1 to TRBJ2-2; D gene uncertain. CDR3 size: 15 residues. V shed 9 bases and J shed 4 bases, with 17 bases lying between them. Per the germline V gene, CDR1 is KGHDR and CDR2 is SFDVKD.

This clonotype was seen at least ten times. A read error may produce the germline difference seen at one junction end. DNA for the CDR3: TGTGCCAGCAGTCCTGACTGGCAAGGGACCCAGTACTTC. Residues: CASSPDWQGTQYF. The chain links TRBV12-3 or TRBV12-4 to TRBJ2-5; D gene uncertain. This CDR3 contains 13 residues.

This clonotype was picked up many times. The chain employs TRBV28 and TRBJ1-5; D gene uncertain. Germline CDR1 reads MDHEN; CDR2 reads SYDVKM. The germline V and J ends were trimmed by 6 bases and 7 bases, with 10 bases remaining between them. CDR3 length: 12 residues. CDR3 DNA sequence: TGTGCCAGCAGACTTATGAGGCAGCCCCAGCATTTT. It specifies CASRLMRQPQHF.

This clonotype was seen many times. This sequence joins TRBV28 and TRBJ1-1, with a possible D match to TRBD1 (5 bases). There are 11 residues in the CDR3. V shed 10 bases and J shed 7 bases, with 13 bases lying between them. From germline, CDR1 is MDHEN and CDR2 SYDVKM. The CDR3 DNA reads TGTGCCACCACGACGGGGGTTGAAGCTTTCTTT. This gives the protein CATTTGVEAFF.

This clonotype was seen ten or more times. V usage is TRBV18 and J usage is TRBJ2-3, with D unresolved. V was pared by 8 bases and J by 1 base, with 16 bases between. The V gene's germline CDR1 is KGHSH and CDR2 LQKENI. CDR3 size: 15 residues. The CDR3 DNA is TGTGCCAGCGCCCTACCTACAACGGGCACAGATACGCAGTATTTT. Translating gives CASALPTTGTDTQYF.

At least ten counts were recorded for this clonotype. This chain connects TRBV11-3 to TRBJ1-1; the D gene is possibly TRBD1 (5 bases). Trimming shortened V by 1 base and J by 0 bases, and 18 bases separated the two germline ends. This CDR3 has 18 amino acids. The V gene's germline CDR1 is SGHNT and CDR2 YENEEA. CDR3 sequence: CASSLGIGGRHLNTEAFF. CDR3 nucleotides: TGTGCCAGCAGCTTAGGTATCGGGGGACGACACTTGAACACTGAAGCTTTCTTT. The complete variable domain, with remaining parts taken from reference TRBV11-3 and TRBJ1-1, reads EAGVVQSPRYKIIEKKQPVAFWCNPISGHNTLYWYLQNLGQGPELLIRYENEEAVDDSQLPKDRFSAERLKGVDSTLKIQPAELGDSAVYLCASSLGIGGRHLNTEAFFGQGTRLTVV.

The rearrangement joins TRBV10-3 to TRBJ1-2; D remains unclear. The CDR3 runs 14 residues. Germline values: CDR1 ENHRY, CDR2 SYGVKD. The V end was cut by 4 bases, the J end by 8 bases, with 17 bases between. The DNA of the CDR3 is TGTGCCATCAGTGCGATCCCCGGGTCTGGCGGCTACACCTTC. It translates to CAISAIPGSGGYTF.

This clonotype was observed many times. The chain links TRBV29-1 to TRBJ2-5; TRBD1 aligns across 10 bases. Trimming removed 5 bases from V and 3 bases from J; junction bases left unmatched: 6. Germline CDR1 SQVTM, CDR2 ANQGSEA. The CDR3 is 14 residues long. CDR3 bases: TGCAGCGTTCAGTCCGGGACAGGGGAAGAGACCCAGTACTTC. Encoded protein: CSVQSGTGEETQYF.